What follows is one T cell receptor (beta chain) and its context. From germline, CDR1 is MDHEN and CDR2 SYDVKM. Trimming pared 5 bases from V and 6 bases from J, leaving 16 bases between. CDR3 length: 15 amino acids. The entry originates in a study of Ad26.COV2.S vaccination and SARS-CoV-2 variants. Sequenced by immunoSEQ multiplex PCR; TCRdb stores in-frame clones only, minus some. The table includes some 320,000 clones, around 85% detected once. The treatment was: 15 to 20 received Ad26.COV2.S at low or high dose, single or two shots; 5 received placebo; per-sample allocation not given. Sampling occurred on day 63 after the first vaccine or placebo injection.

The TCR originated in a person between 18 and 65 years old who received the Ad26.COV2.S COVID-19 vaccine or a placebo. Source: peripheral blood, taken in a trial of Ad26.COV2.S vaccine versus placebo. The genes are TRBV28 and TRBJ1-4; D might be TRBD1 (6 bases). The CDR3 is CASSITGLNYEKLFF. CDR3 bases: TGTGCCAGCAGTATAACAGGGTTGAACTATGAAAAACTGTTTTTT.